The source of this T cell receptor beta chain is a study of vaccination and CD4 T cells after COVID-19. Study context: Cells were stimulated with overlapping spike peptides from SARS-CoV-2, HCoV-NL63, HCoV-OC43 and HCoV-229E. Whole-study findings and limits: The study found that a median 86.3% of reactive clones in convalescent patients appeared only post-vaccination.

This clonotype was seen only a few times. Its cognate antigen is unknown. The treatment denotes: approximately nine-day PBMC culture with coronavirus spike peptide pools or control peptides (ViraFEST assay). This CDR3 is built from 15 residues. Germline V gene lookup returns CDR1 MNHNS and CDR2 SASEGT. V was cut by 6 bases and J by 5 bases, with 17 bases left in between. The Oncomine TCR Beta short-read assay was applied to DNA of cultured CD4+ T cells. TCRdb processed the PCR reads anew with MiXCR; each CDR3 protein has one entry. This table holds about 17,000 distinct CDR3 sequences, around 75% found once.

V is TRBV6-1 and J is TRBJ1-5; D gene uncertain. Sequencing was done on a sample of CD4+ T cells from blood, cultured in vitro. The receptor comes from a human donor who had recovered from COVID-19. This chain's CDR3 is CASRALRRVDQPQHF. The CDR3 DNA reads TGTGCCAGCAGAGCCCTTCGGAGAGTAGATCAGCCCCAGCATTTT.